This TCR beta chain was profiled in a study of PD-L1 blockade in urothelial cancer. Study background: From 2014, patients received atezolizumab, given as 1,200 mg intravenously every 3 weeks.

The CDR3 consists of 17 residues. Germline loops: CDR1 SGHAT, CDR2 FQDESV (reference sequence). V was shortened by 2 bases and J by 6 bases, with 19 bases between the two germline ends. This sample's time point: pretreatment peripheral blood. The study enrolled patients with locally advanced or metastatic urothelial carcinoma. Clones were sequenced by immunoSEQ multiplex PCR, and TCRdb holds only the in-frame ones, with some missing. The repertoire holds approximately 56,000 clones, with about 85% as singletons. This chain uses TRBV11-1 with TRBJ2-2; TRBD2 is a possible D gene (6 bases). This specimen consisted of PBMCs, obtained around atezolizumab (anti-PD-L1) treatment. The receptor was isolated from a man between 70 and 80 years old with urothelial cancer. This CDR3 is CASSLRIAAGVSGELFF. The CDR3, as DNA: TGTGCCAGCAGCTTACGGATAGCGGCCGGGGTTTCCGGGGAGCTGTTTTTT.